This is a list of T cell receptor beta chains from one sample in a study of blood T cell repertoires in COVID-19. Repertoires were generated with immunoSEQ multiplex PCR, while TCRdb's copy carries only in-frame clones and drops some. The sample records 87,000 or so clones, around 86% being singletons. Material: peripheral blood. The receptors here all came from a woman at least 80 years old with acute or convalescent COVID-19. Each CDR3 is given with its conserved first and last residue. D genes are given only for firm matches. The size of a clone is reported for some rows only, either as once, few or many, or as a class for expanded clones.

clone_size	j_call	d_call	v_call	cdr3_nt	cdr3_aa
few	TRBJ2-5	NA	TRBV7-2	TGTGCCAGCAGTCTCGTGACTAGTACTGCGACCCAGTACTTC	CASSLVTSTATQYF
NA	TRBJ1-3	NA	TRBV6-6	TGTGCCAGCACACGGGTCTCTGGAAACACCATATATTTT	CASTRVSGNTIYF
NA	TRBJ2-3	TRBD2	TRBV7-2	TGTGCCAGCAGCCGTCGCGGGAGAGAGGCCACAGATACGCAGTATTTT	CASSRRGREATDTQYF
NA	TRBJ2-1	NA	TRBV7-2	TGTGCCAGCAGCTGGGGGGTCGAGGATGAGCAGTTCTTC	CASSWGVEDEQFF
NA	TRBJ1-5	NA	TRBV6-5	TGTGCCAGCAAGTCGGACACTGGCAATCAGCCCCAGCATTTT	CASKSDTGNQPQHF
NA	TRBJ1-3	NA	TRBV5-4	TGTGCCAGCAGCTTGCTAGGGGTTGGAAACACCATATATTTT	CASSLLGVGNTIYF
NA	TRBJ1-1	NA	TRBV29-1	TGCGGAGTTAAGCGGGTGGGCGTTGAAGCTTTCTTT	CGVKRVGVEAFF
few	TRBJ2-3	TRBD2	TRBV7-3	TGTGCCAGCAGTTCCGCCGGGACTAGATCAGATACGCAGTATTTT	CASSSAGTRSDTQYF
NA	TRBJ2-1	NA	TRBV11-1	TGTGCCAGCAGCTTTGATGACAGCTACAATGAGCAGTTCTTC	CASSFDDSYNEQFF
NA	TRBJ2-7	TRBD2	TRBV14	TGTGCCAGCAGCGAAGGCCGAGGACTAGCGGGACCTCGGGGTGAGCAGTACTTC	CASSEGRGLAGPRGEQYF
NA	TRBJ2-6	NA	TRBV12-2	TGTGCAAGTCGCTTAGAAGAGGGACAGAAACCCTCTGGGGCCAACGTCCTGACTTTC	CASRLEEGQKPSGANVLTF
NA	TRBJ1-2	NA	TRBV20-1	TGCAGTGCTAGTGTCGGGTCTAACTATGGCTACACCTTC	CSASVGSNYGYTF
NA	TRBJ2-1	TRBD2	TRBV7-9	TGTGCCAGCAGCTTAGTCCCTCTAGCGGGAGGGCATGAGCAGTTCTTC	CASSLVPLAGGHEQFF
NA	TRBJ1-2	TRBD1	TRBV27	TGTGCCAGCAGTTCTCGACAGGGAATAGGGAATGGCTACACCTTC	CASSSRQGIGNGYTF
NA	TRBJ1-2	TRBD1	TRBV5-1	TGCGCCAGCAGCTTGGAAACAGGGGCTACGATTAACTATGGCTACACCTTC	CASSLETGATINYGYTF
NA	TRBJ1-1	NA	TRBV18	TGTGCCAGCTCACCGGTACGGGTGAACACTGAAGCTTTCTTT	CASSPVRVNTEAFF
NA	TRBJ2-2	TRBD2	TRBV6-5	TGTGCCAGCAGTTTGACGGGGGGGCCCTTCGGGGAGCTGTTTTTT	CASSLTGGPFGELFF
NA	TRBJ2-5	NA	TRBV30	TGTGCCTGGAGTGTAGGGGAAAGCAACCAAGAGACCCAGTACTTC	CAWSVGESNQETQYF
NA	TRBJ1-2	NA	TRBV7-9	TGTGCCAGCAGACCCACAGGGTCCTATGGCTACACCTTC	CASRPTGSYGYTF
NA	TRBJ1-6	TRBD1	TRBV5-1	TGCGCCAGCAGCTACAGGGGATCTGAATCACCCCTCCACTTT	CASSYRGSESPLHF
once	TRBJ1-5	NA	TRBV2	TGTGCCAGCAGTCGGGAGGGGGATCAGCCCCAGCATTTT	CASSREGDQPQHF
NA	TRBJ2-7	NA	TRBV3-1/TRBV3-2	TGTGCCAGCAGCCAAGAAAGAGGACACGGGCCGGGTGAGCAGTACTTC	CASSQERGHGPGEQYF
NA	TRBJ2-1	NA	TRBV19	TGTGCCAGTAGTGATACACGGGTCTCCTACAATGAGCAGTTCTTC	CASSDTRVSYNEQFF
NA	TRBJ2-7	NA	TRBV27	TGTGCCAGCAATAAGACAGACGAGCAGTACTTC	CASNKTDEQYF
NA	TRBJ1-2	TRBD1	TRBV5-4	TGTGCCAGCAGCCCAGCAACAGGGGGCGCGGGCTACACCTTC	CASSPATGGAGYTF
NA	TRBJ2-1	TRBD2	TRBV6-5	TGTGCCAGCAGGTACGGCGGGAGGGCCAATGAGCAGTTCTTC	CASRYGGRANEQFF
few	TRBJ2-5	TRBD2	TRBV5-5	TGTGCCGGGGGCCCTAGCGGGAGCCGAGAGACCCAGTACTTC	CAGGPSGSRETQYF
NA	TRBJ1-5	NA	TRBV2	TGTGCCAGCAGTGCTGGGGCGCGCAATCAGCCCCAGCATTTT	CASSAGARNQPQHF
NA	TRBJ2-7	TRBD2	TRBV7-2	TGTGCCAGCAGCTTATACGGCGGGGGTGGCGAGCAGTACTTC	CASSLYGGGGEQYF
NA	TRBJ2-1	TRBD2	TRBV7-2	TGTGCCAGCAGCTTACGGACTAGCGGGAGCGATGAGCAGTTCTTC	CASSLRTSGSDEQFF
NA	TRBJ1-5	NA	TRBV7-9	TGTGCCAGCAGCTTATCAGGGGGCAATCAGCCCCAGCATTTT	CASSLSGGNQPQHF
NA	TRBJ2-3	NA	TRBV10-3	TGTGCCATCAGTGAGATGAGGGCGCAGTATTTT	CAISEMRAQYF
NA	TRBJ1-1	NA	TRBV11-1	TGTGCCAGCAGCCCAGGGGCCTTCGGAACTGAAGCTTTCTTT	CASSPGAFGTEAFF
NA	TRBJ1-5	NA	TRBV2	TGTGCCAGCAGTGGGTCAGGGTTTAGCAATCAGCCCCAGCATTTT	CASSGSGFSNQPQHF
NA	TRBJ2-5	TRBD2	TRBV5-1	TGCGCCAGCAGCTCCGGGGGGGTGCAGGGGTCGGGGACCCAGTACTTC	CASSSGGVQGSGTQYF
NA	TRBJ1-1	NA	TRBV19	TGTGCCAGTAGCGTGCAAGCGGGCACTGAAGCTTTCTTT	CASSVQAGTEAFF
NA	TRBJ1-2	TRBD1	TRBV11-1	TGTGCCAGCAGCACCGGGACAGGGGCGAACTATGGCTACACCTTC	CASSTGTGANYGYTF
NA	TRBJ1-2	TRBD1	TRBV19	TGTGCCAGTACCCGACAGGGGGTAGGCTACACCTTC	CASTRQGVGYTF
NA	TRBJ1-4	NA	TRBV11-2	TGTGCCAGCAGCTTAGATTTCCTTAATGAAAAACTGTTTTTT	CASSLDFLNEKLFF
NA	TRBJ2-7	TRBD1	TRBV19	TGTGCCAGTTCGTACAGGGGGCAGAACTACGAGCAGTACTTC	CASSYRGQNYEQYF
NA	TRBJ1-2	NA	TRBV19	TGTGCCAGTAGTATGGACAGTGACGGTCCTGGCTACACCTTC	CASSMDSDGPGYTF
NA	TRBJ2-1	NA	TRBV2	TGTGCCAGCAGATTCGGACAGCCAGAGCAGTTCTTC	CASRFGQPEQFF
NA	TRBJ1-6	NA	TRBV6-2/TRBV6-3	TGTGCCAGCAGTTTTGTGGCTGCCTATAATTCACCCCTCCACTTT	CASSFVAAYNSPLHF
NA	TRBJ2-7	NA	TRBV19	TGTGCCAGTAGTATTGCGGCAGGGATGTTGGAGCAGTACTTC	CASSIAAGMLEQYF
NA	TRBJ2-2	TRBD2	TRBV11-2	TGTGCCAGCAGCTTAAGGGGGCTAGCGGGGGGCTCCACCGGGGAGCTGTTTTTT	CASSLRGLAGGSTGELFF